This TCR beta chain was identified in a study of T cells in Graves' hyperthyroidism and ophthalmopathy. Germline V lookup: CDR1 MNHNS, CDR2 SASEGT. J lost 5 bases, V lost 6 bases, and 6 bases had no gene match. The CDR3 has 15 residues. Amplified TCR beta CDR3 regions derived from RNA transcripts. The TCR CDR3 first-round RT-PCR relied on the HTBI primer set. Each CDR3 protein is one row after TCRdb ran MiXCR on the multiplex PCR reads. The repertoire has roughly 500,000 distinct CDR3 sequences, approximately 22% of them found once; the top ten carry 45% to 50%. Comments on this clonotype: Its specificity is unknown.

Study-wide results and caveats: Blood shared most expanded thyroid clonotypes above 0.001.

The receptor's source is a woman aged 65 to 85 with Graves' ophthalmopathy. The chain combines TRBV6-1 with TRBJ2-2; 10 bases are shared with TRBD1. The sample comprised blood. CDR3 coding DNA: TGTGCCAGCAGCGGGACAGGGGACGGAACCGGGGAGCTGTTTTTT. It translates to CASSGTGDGTGELFF.